This TCR beta chain was obtained from a study of early T cells in non-severe SARS-CoV-2 infection. Study-wide background: Sequencing used unsorted whole-blood bulk RNA, so chains lack pairing.

Individual cDNA molecules carried attached unique molecular identifiers. TCRdb recomputed calls from the 5' RACE reads with MiXCR, one row per CDR3 protein. The sample holds 110,000 or so distinct CDR3 sequences; around an eighth are singletons and the top ten take less than 3.5%. This clonotype has ten or more counts. Antigen unknown. V shed 2 bases and J 4 bases; nucleotides not matched to a gene: 3. Germline V gene data show CDR1 as WSHSY and CDR2 as SAAADI. This CDR3 comprises 14 residues. Study results and limitations: Reliance on VDJdb matching favored anti-spike CD8 responses; private and CD4 specificities were missed.

Sequencing input: whole blood. J is TRBJ2-5 and V is TRBV10-2; 8 bases line up with TRBD2. The origin of this receptor is an adult who was a healthcare worker with PCR-confirmed SARS-CoV-2 infection or an uninfected control (not recorded which). The CDR3 nucleotides read TGCGCCAGCAGTGAGGGTCTAGCGGGAGAGACCCAGTACTTC. Its protein is CASSEGLAGETQYF.